One and the same sample provided the 3 T cell receptor beta chains below, sequenced in a study of blood T cell repertoires in COVID-19. Assay: immunoSEQ multiplex PCR; the TCRdb copy retains only in-frame clones and omits some. The profile covers 240,000 or so clones, with approximately 80% appearing a single time and approximately 1.9% taken by the ten largest. Sequencing was carried out using peripheral blood. These receptors all come from a woman of 80 years or more with acute or convalescent COVID-19.

Of note for this clone: Other DNA sequences in the same sample also yield this CDR3. The gene calls are TRBV7-9 and TRBJ2-5; 10 bases match TRBD2. Germline values: CDR1 SEHNR, CDR2 FQNEAQ (reference sequence). The CDR3 has 14 amino acids. Losses at the gene ends were 4 bases for V and 1 base for J; bases not matched to a gene: 0. The CDR3 reads CASSWTSGQETQYF. Written as DNA, the CDR3 is TGTGCCAGCAGCTGGACTAGCGGCCAAGAGACCCAGTACTTC.

CDR3 residues: CAWTSSGALLETQYF. The CDR3 nucleotides are TGTGCCTGGACGTCTAGCGGAGCCCTGTTGGAGACCCAGTACTTC. The chain links TRBV30 to TRBJ2-5, with 7 bases identical to TRBD2. The J segment lost 5 bases and the V segment lost 4 bases, leaving 13 bases of the junction unmatched. Germline assignment: CDR1 GTSNPN and CDR2 SVGIG (reference sequence). This CDR3 is built from 15 residues.

This clone was counted a few times. This chain connects TRBV2 to TRBJ2-5, with 11 bases matching TRBD2. Germline assignment: CDR1 SNHLY and CDR2 FYNNEI. CDR3 length: 13 amino acids. V was pared by 6 bases and J by 5 bases, with 2 bases of the junction left unmatched. CDR3 in amino acids: CASRTSGAETQYF. In DNA form, the CDR3 reads TGTGCCAGCAGGACTAGCGGGGCGGAGACCCAGTACTTC.